This T cell receptor beta chain was documented in a study of T-cell reconstitution after alpha-beta-depleted transplantation in children. Overall study results and limits: A year post-transplant, T-cell counts and diversity derived mostly from newly produced T cells. Some patients' high day-60 TCRbeta diversity was traced to surviving recipient T cells and thymic progenitors.

Unique molecular identifiers were incorporated during preparation of the TCRbeta library. TCRdb re-called the PCR reads with MiXCR, one entry per CDR3 protein. The table has around 960,000 distinct CDR3 sequences, about 26% seen once. Worth noting for this clonotype: The antigen remains unidentified.

This CDR3 is built from 16 residues. Germline CDR1 reads SGDLS; CDR2 reads YYNGEE. Trimming at V came to 3 bases and at J to 0 bases, leaving 7 bases not matched to a gene. The source material was PBMCs, mostly from graft donor cells, sampled 360 days after TCRalphabeta/CD19-depleted stem cell transplant. The sequence derives from a boy in the first two years of life who had a stem cell transplant for SCID, so the T cells may come from the graft donor. This chain uses TRBV9 with TRBJ2-3; the match to TRBD1 covers 7 bases. The CDR3 coding sequence is TGTGCCAGCAGCGCCTGGGACAGCCTGAGCACAGATACGCAGTATTTT. Its protein is CASSAWDSLSTDTQYF. The variable domain in full, with the rest retrieved from reference TRBV9 and TRBJ2-3, is DSGVTQTPKHLITATGQRVTLRCSPRSGDLSVYWYQQSLDQGLQFLIQYYNGEERAKGNILERFSAQQFPDLHSELNLSSLELGDSALYFCASSAWDSLSTDTQYFGPGTRLTVL.